This T cell receptor beta chain was retrieved from a study of siplizumab effects on memory and regulatory T cells (dated 2019 in TCRdb). About the full investigation: The effect of the anti-CD2 antibody siplizumab on alloreactive T-cell subsets was examined in allogeneic mixed lymphocyte reactions constructed from human PBMCs. The full study reports these points: Siplizumab significantly lowered the cumulative frequency of alloreactive sequences that could be traced to unstimulated CD4+ memory T cells. The suppressive function of proliferating Tregs from siplizumab cultures was not functionally confirmed. Roughly 80-96% of proliferating CD4+ or CD8+ clones could not be assigned a naive or memory phenotype. Among mappable alloreactive CD4+ clones, an average Treg-derived fraction of about 70% was observed with siplizumab, compared with roughly 27% in control reactions. Sequences below about 10^-5 frequency were poorly captured, so only a minor fraction of alloreactive clones could be mapped to unstimulated subsets. Greater diversity appeared to be present in unstimulated naive T cells than in memory T cells, and a substantial contribution to the alloresponse seemed to be made by naive cells.

Libraries were made using the immunoSEQ multiplex PCR assay. About 9.9 x 10^4 TCR templates per sample were assayed by the deep sequencing platform. Genomic DNA extracted from sorted T cells was used for TCRbeta CDR3 sequencing. Concerning the study's data processing: Clonal analysis of TCRbeta CDR3 data was done in the R programming language. Alloreactive CD4+ and CD8+ clones were defined by comparing unstimulated samples with post-reaction CFSE-low samples. Regulatory or non-regulatory origin of alloreactive CD4+ clones was assigned by matching sequences to the sorted unstimulated Treg and non-Treg repertoires. Imported from immuneACCESS, the table was reduced by TCRdb to in-frame sequences with V and J called. These copies leave out some clones; in studies compared against another copy, an unresolved V gene accounts for under half, and the cause of the remainder is not known. The V and J calls and clone size come from that table; D and trimming were worked out from the DNA. The sample records about 100,000 clones, about 93% of which are singletons. 12% of the sample is held by the ten biggest clonotypes.

TCRbeta CDR3 sequencing was performed on sorted unstimulated T cells and on proliferating T cells recovered from mixed lymphocyte reactions. Fresh whole blood from nine to eleven HLA-typed healthy donors was used to isolate PBMCs. Unstimulated CD4+ non-regulatory T cells were FACS-sorted to map the origin of alloreactive clones. Note on this clone: This receptor's antigen is unknown. No base qualities exist here, and no much larger clone lies one base off it.

From cysteine to phenylalanine, the CDR3 is 15 amino acids long. This entry keeps only the CDR3 DNA: 45 bases, framed from base 1. V and J are truncated by 4 bases and 3 bases respectively, leaving an intervening sequence of 18 bases. CDR1 SQVTM and CDR2 ANQGSEA are derived from the germline V gene. Input material: non-Treg CD4+ T cells sorted from blood. What this sample's cell subset or site label stands for: FACS-sorted unstimulated CD4+ non-regulatory T cells. This sequence uses TRBV29-1 and TRBJ1-1, with no confidently assigned D gene. The receptor was isolated from a human donor in good health. The CDR3 protein: CSVVPWDGTHTEAFF. The nucleotides read TGCAGCGTTGTACCCTGGGATGGCACCCACACTGAAGCTTTCTTT. Here the CDR3 is joined to the reference TRBV29-1 and TRBJ1-1 genes, and the full variable domain is: SAVISQKPSRDICQRGTSLTIQCQVDSQVTMMFWYRQQPGQSLTLIATANQGSEATYESGFVIDKFPISRPNLTFSTLTVSNMSPEDSSIYLCSVVPWDGTHTEAFFGQGTRLTVV.